These 2 T cell receptor beta chains share one sample of origin, sequenced in a study of shared clonotypes between healthy human individuals. Using immunoSEQ multiplex PCR, the repertoire was profiled, and TCRdb retains in-frame clones only, with some absent. The sample has 550,000 to 850,000 clones, 72% seen once. Sequenced input: memory CD4+ T cells sorted from blood. Subset described: CD45RA-negative fraction. The receptor source for this set is a woman in her twenties or thirties in good health.

The V and J genes are TRBV12-5 and TRBJ2-7; D gene ambiguous. Germline CDR1 LGHNT, CDR2 FRNRAP. The V gene lost 6 bases and the J gene lost 2 bases, with 11 bases spanning the gap. The CDR3 totals 13 residues. CDR3 amino acids: CASGVSSTYEQYF. Here the CDR3 DNA reads TGTGCTAGTGGAGTAAGCTCGACCTACGAGCAGTACTTC. The variable domain in full, completed from reference TRBV12-5 and TRBJ2-7, reads DARVTQTPRHKVTEMGQEVTMRCQPILGHNTVFWYRQTMMQGLELLAYFRNRAPLDDSGMPKDRFSAEMPDATLATLKIQPSEPRDSAVYFCASGVSSTYEQYFGPGTRLTVT.

There are many counts of this clone. The V call is TRBV18, the J call TRBJ1-4; D ambiguous. Germline V lookup: CDR1 KGHSH, CDR2 LQKENI. Between the trimmed V and J ends, which lost 1 base and 6 bases, there was a span of 12 bases. The CDR3 is 15 amino acids. This CDR3 reads CASSPREQTYEKLFF. In DNA, the CDR3 is TGTGCCAGCTCACCACGGGAACAGACCTATGAAAAACTGTTTTTT.